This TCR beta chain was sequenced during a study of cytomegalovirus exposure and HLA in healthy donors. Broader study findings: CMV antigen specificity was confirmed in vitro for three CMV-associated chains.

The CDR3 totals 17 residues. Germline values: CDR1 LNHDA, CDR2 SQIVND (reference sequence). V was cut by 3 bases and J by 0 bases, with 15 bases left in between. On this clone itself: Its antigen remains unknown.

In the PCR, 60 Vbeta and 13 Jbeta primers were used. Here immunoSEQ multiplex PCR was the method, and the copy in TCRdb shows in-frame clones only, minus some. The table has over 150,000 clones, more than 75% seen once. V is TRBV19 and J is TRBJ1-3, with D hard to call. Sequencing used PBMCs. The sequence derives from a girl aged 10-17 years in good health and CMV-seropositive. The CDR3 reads CASSIVPGGYSGNTIYF. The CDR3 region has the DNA TGTGCCAGTAGTATCGTCCCAGGAGGATACTCTGGAAACACCATATATTTT.